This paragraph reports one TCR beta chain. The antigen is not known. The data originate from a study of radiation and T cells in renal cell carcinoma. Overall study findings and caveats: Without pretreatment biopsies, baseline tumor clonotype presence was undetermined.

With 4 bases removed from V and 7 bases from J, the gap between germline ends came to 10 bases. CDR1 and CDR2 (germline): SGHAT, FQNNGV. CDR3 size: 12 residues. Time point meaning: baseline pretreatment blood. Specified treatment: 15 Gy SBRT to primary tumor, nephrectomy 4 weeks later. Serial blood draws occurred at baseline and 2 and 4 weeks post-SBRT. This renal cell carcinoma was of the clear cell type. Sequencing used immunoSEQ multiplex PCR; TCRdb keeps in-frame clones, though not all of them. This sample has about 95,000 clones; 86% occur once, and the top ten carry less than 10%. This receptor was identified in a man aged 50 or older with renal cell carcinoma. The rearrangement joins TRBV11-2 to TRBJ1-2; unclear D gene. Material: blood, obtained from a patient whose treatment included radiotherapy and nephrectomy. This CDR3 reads CASSSHGVGYTF. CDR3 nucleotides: TGTGCCAGCAGCTCCCACGGGGTTGGCTACACCTTC. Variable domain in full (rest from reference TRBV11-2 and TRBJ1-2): EAGVAQSPRYKIIEKRQSVAFWCNPISGHATLYWYQQILGQGPKLLIQFQNNGVVDDSQLPKDRFSAERLKGVDSTLKIQPAKLEDSAVYLCASSSHGVGYTFGSGTRLTVV.